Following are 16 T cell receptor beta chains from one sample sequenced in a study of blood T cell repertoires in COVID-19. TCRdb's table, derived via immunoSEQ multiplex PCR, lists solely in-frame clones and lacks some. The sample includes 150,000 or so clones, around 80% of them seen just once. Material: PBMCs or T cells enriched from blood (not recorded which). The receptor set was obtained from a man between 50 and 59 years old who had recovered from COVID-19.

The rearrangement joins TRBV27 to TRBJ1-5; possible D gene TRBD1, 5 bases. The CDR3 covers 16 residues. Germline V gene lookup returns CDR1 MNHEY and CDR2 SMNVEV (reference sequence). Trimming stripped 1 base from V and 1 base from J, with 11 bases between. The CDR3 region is CASSLLAGISNQPQHF. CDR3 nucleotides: TGTGCCAGCAGTTTATTGGCAGGGATCAGCAATCAGCCCCAGCATTTT.

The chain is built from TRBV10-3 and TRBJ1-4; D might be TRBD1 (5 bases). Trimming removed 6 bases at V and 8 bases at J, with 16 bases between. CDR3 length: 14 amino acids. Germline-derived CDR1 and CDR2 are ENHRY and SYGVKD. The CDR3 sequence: CAIRNGGMEEKLFF. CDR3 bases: TGTGCCATCAGGAATGGGGGGATGGAAGAAAAACTGTTTTTT.

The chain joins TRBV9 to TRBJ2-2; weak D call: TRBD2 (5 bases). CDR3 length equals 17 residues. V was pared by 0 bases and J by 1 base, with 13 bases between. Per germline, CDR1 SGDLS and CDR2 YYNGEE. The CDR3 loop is CASSVALPGLNTGELFF. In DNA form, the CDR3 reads TGTGCCAGCAGCGTAGCTCTCCCCGGACTGAACACCGGGGAGCTGTTTTTT. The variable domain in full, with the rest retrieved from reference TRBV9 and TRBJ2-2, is DSGVTQTPKHLITATGQRVTLRCSPRSGDLSVYWYQQSLDQGLQFLIQYYNGEERAKGNILERFSAQQFPDLHSELNLSSLELGDSALYFCASSVALPGLNTGELFFGEGSRLTVL.

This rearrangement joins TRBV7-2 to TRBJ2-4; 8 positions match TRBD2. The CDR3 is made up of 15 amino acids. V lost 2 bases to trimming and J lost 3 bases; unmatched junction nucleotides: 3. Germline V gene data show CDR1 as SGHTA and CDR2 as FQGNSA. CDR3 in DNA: TGTGCCAGCAGCTTAACGCGGGGGGACAAAAACATTCAGTACTTC. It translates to CASSLTRGDKNIQYF.

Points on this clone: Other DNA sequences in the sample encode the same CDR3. For the CDR3, the DNA is TGTGCCACCAGTGGGGGGCCCGGGGAGCTGTTTTTT. Encoded protein: CATSGGPGELFF. The chain couples TRBV24-1 to TRBJ2-2, with D possibly matching TRBD1 (6 bases). The germline V gene has CDR1 KGHDR and CDR2 SFDVKD. V dropped 5 bases and J dropped 6 bases, with 6 bases sitting between them. The CDR3 extends over 12 amino acids.

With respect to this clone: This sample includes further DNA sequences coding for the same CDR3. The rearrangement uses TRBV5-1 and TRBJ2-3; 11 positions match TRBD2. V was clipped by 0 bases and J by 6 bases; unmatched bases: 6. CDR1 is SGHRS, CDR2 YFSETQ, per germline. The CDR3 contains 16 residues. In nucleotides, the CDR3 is TGCGCCAGCAGCTTGGCCCTAGCGGGGGGAGCGGATACGCAGTATTTT. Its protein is CASSLALAGGADTQYF.

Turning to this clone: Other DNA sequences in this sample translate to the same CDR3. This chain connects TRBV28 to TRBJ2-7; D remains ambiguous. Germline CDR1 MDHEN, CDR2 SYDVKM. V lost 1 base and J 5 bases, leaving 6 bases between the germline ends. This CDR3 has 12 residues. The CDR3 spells CASSLYRDEQYF. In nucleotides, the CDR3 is TGTGCCAGCAGTTTATATCGGGACGAGCAGTACTTC.

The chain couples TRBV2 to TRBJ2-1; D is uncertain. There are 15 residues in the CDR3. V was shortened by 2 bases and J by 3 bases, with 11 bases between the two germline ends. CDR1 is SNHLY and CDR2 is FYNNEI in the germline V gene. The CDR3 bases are TGTGCCAGCAGTGAATTAGTAGTGCGCTACAATGAGCAGTTCTTC. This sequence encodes CASSELVVRYNEQFF.

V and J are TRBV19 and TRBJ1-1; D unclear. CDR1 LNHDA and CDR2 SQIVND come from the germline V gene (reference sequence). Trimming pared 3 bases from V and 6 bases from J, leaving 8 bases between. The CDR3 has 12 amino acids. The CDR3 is CASSIGRPEAFF. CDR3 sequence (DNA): TGTGCCAGTAGTATTGGCCGTCCTGAAGCTTTCTTT.

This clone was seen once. The CDR3 protein is CASSDLAAYNEQFF. CDR3 nucleotide sequence: TGTGCCAGCAGTGACTTAGCGGCCTACAATGAGCAGTTCTTC. The chain has TRBV25-1 and TRBJ2-1, with D possibly matching TRBD2 (6 bases). The CDR3 length is 14 residues. CDR1 is MGHDK and CDR2 is SYGVNS in the germline V gene. V gave up 3 bases and J gave up 2 bases, with 8 bases separating them.

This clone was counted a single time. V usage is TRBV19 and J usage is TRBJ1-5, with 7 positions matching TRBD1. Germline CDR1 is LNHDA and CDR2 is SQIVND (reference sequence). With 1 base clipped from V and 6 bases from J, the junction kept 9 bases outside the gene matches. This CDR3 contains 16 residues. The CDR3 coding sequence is TGTGCCAGTAGTATAGTAGTAGGCAGGGGGATTCAGCCCCAGCATTTT. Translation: CASSIVVGRGIQPQHF.

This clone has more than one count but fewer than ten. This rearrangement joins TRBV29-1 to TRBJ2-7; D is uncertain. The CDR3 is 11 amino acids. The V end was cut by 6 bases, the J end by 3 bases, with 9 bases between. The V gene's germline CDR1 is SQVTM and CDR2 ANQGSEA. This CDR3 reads CSVLAIYEQYF. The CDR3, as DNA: TGCAGCGTCTTAGCCATCTACGAGCAGTACTTC.

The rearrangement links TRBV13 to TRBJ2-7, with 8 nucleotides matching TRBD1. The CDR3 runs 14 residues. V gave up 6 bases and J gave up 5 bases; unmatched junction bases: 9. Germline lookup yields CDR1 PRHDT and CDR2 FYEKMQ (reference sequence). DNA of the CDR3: TGTGCCAGCAGGTATACGACAGGGGCACACGAGCAGTACTTC. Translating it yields CASRYTTGAHEQYF.

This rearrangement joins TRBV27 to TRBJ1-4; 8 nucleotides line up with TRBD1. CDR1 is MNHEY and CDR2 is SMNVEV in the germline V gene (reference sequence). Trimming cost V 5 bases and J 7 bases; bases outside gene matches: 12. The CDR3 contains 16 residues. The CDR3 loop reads CASSRSGTGGGEKLFF. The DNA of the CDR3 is TGTGCCAGCAGTCGCTCCGGGACAGGCGGTGGTGAAAAACTGTTTTTT.

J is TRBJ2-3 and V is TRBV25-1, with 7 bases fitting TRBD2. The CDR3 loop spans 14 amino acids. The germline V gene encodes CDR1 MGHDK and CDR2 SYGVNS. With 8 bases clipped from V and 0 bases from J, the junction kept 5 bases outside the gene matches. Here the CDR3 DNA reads TGTGCCAGCCGACTAGCAGCTAGCACAGATACGCAGTATTTT. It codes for CASRLAASTDTQYF.

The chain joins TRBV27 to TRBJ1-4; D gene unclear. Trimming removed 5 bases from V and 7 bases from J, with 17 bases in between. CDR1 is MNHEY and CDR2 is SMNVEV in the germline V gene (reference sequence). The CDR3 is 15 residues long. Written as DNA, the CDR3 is TGTGCCAGCAGTACAAGAGTCGGGTTCGTTGAAAAACTGTTTTTT. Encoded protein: CASSTRVGFVEKLFF.